A selection of T cell receptor beta chains follows, all from one sample in a study of radiotherapy plus CTLA-4 blockade in lung cancer. Method: immunoSEQ multiplex PCR; TCRdb's copy keeps in-frame clones and lacks some. Here the sample spans tens of thousands of clones, 60% to 75% being singletons. Sample: peripheral blood, taken from a patient treated with radiotherapy plus ipilimumab. These receptors were collected from a human donor with non-small cell lung cancer who had stable disease on radiotherapy plus ipilimumab. Both conserved end residues are part of each CDR3.

CDR3	V	J
CASRVGSGDTGELFF	TRBV2	TRBJ2-2
CASNLGWGNQPQHF	TRBV6-1	TRBJ1-5
CASSPRAGKINTEAFF	TRBV7-2	TRBJ1-1
CASSQDELAYEQYF	TRBV4-1	TRBJ2-7
CASSTKTGLAKNIQYF	TRBV19	TRBJ2-4
CASSIGGTSGSPQYF	TRBV19	TRBJ2-5
CASSFRVTTEAFF	TRBV27	TRBJ1-1
CASSVGGQPSYEQYF	TRBV5-1	TRBJ2-7
CASSLLPGLRGEEQYF	TRBV28	TRBJ2-5
CSATGSWMVKNIQYF	TRBV29-1	TRBJ2-4
CASRHYMGEGDEQYF	TRBV6-6	TRBJ2-7
CASSLQIPNTGELFF	TRBV5-4	TRBJ2-2
CASSKSGGTGHTEAFF	TRBV9	TRBJ1-1
CASSSSGIPQETQYF	TRBV5-1	TRBJ2-5
CASTGGFGNQPQHF	TRBV6-1	TRBJ1-5
CSVRGASYEQYF	TRBV29-1	TRBJ2-7
CASSQDASGGGTEAFF	TRBV4-1	TRBJ1-1
CASSHTGTGGNTIYF	TRBV5-3	TRBJ1-3
CASSLARTTNEKLFF	TRBV5-1	TRBJ1-4
CASRVGGSNQPQHF	TRBV6-6	TRBJ1-5
CASSVDGRTYNEQFF	TRBV9	TRBJ2-1
CASGQLTRRVSGANVLTF	TRBV5-6	TRBJ2-6
CASSVNSGYEQYF	TRBV6-1	TRBJ2-7
CASSDSRGGNTEAFF	TRBV6-4	TRBJ1-1
CSAPRTEGTGELFF	TRBV29-1	TRBJ2-2
CASCGWAEAFF	TRBV27	TRBJ1-1
CASSLFRGGGQPQHF	TRBV7-2	TRBJ1-5
CASSAQREYSTDTQYF	TRBV27	TRBJ2-3
CASSDLGGRGETQYF	TRBV19	TRBJ2-5
CAREGPGAKGPYSNQPQHF	TRBV5-1	TRBJ1-5
CASSLGGIDEQYF	TRBV7-9	TRBJ2-7
CASSLGRQTTNEKLFF	TRBV5-1	TRBJ1-4
CASSLARAKSYEQYF	TRBV7-8	TRBJ2-7
CASSLGWTGSSYEQYF	TRBV5-5	-
CASSFGQEETQYF	TRBV7-2	TRBJ2-5
CASTPGPNYGYTF	TRBV6-5	TRBJ1-2
CASSIYREHTGELFF	TRBV19	TRBJ2-2
CASRGAGQPQHF	TRBV25-1	TRBJ1-5
CASSSDTTSTGELFF	TRBV7-2	TRBJ2-2
CASRAGGSPYEQYF	TRBV14	TRBJ2-7
CASSQQGNTEAFF	TRBV5-1	TRBJ1-1
CASSPAGSYEQYF	TRBV6-6	TRBJ2-7
CASSFSGVWDTEAFF	TRBV6-1	TRBJ1-1
CASSLAGANTEAFF	TRBV5-1	TRBJ1-1
CASSPPLGGETQYF	TRBV18	TRBJ2-5
CASSQGQGAIADEQFF	TRBV9	TRBJ2-1
CASSGRRNTGELFF	TRBV5-1	TRBJ2-2
CARAVDDNTGELFF	TRBV19	TRBJ2-2
CASSGWTVMGEQFF	TRBV7-2	TRBJ2-1
CASRESSGSISYEQYF	TRBV6-6	TRBJ2-7
CASSGSEAFF	TRBV7-8	TRBJ1-1
CASSSTISTGELFF	TRBV5-1	TRBJ2-2
CASSGPTGAYEQYF	TRBV10-1	TRBJ2-7
CASSDSTGGVTQYF	TRBV25-1	TRBJ2-5
CASSLKGQGIGEQYF	TRBV5-1	TRBJ2-7
CASSLGPLWDEQFF	TRBV7-2	TRBJ2-1
CATKTGGLEQPQHF	TRBV6-5	TRBJ1-5
CASGGAVTEAFF	TRBV28	TRBJ1-1
CASLRLAGETQYF	TRBV5-8	TRBJ2-5
CASSPTGRGEQYF	TRBV7-2	TRBJ2-7